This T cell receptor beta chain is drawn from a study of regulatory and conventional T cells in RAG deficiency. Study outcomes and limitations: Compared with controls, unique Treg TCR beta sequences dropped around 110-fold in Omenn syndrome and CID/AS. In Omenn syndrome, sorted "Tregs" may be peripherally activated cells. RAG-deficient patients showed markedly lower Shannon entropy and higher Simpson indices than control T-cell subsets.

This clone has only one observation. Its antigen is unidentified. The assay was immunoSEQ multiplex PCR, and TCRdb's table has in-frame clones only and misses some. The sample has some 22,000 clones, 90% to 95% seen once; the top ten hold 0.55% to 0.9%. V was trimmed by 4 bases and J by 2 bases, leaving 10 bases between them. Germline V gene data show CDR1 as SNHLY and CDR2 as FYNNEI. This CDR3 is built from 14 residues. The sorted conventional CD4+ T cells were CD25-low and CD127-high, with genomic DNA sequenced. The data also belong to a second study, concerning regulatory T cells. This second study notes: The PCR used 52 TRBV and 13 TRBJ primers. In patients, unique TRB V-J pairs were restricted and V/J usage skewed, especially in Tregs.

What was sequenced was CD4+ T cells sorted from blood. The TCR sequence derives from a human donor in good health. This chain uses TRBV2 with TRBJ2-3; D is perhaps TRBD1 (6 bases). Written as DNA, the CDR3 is TGTGCCAGCAGTGCAGGGGCCAACACAGATACGCAGTATTTT. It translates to CASSAGANTDTQYF.